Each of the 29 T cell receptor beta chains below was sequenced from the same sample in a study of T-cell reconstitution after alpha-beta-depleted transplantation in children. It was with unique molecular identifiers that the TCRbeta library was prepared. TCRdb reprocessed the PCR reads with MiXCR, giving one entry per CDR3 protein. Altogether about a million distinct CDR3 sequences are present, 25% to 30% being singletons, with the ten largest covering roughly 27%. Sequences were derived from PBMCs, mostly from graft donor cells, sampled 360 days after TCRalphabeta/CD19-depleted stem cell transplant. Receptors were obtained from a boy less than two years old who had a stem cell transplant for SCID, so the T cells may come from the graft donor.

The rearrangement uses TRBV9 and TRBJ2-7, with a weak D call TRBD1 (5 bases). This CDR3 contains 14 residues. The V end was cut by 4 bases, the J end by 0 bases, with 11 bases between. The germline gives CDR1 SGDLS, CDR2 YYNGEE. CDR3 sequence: CASSTGPSSYEQYF. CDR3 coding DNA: TGTGCCAGCAGCACAGGACCGAGCTCCTACGAGCAGTACTTC.

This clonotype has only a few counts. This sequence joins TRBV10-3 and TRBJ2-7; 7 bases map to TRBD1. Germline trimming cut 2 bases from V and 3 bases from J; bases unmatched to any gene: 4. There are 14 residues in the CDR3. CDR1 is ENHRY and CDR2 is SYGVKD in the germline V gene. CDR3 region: CAISEDRANYEQYF. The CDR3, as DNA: TGTGCCATCAGTGAGGACAGGGCCAACTACGAGCAGTACTTC.

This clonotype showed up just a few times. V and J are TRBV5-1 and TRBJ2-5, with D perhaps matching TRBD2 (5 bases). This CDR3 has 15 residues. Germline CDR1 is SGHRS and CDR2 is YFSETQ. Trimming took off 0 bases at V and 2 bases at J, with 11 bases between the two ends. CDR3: CASSLDGLTQETQYF. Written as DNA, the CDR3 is TGCGCCAGCAGCTTGGATGGACTGACACAAGAGACCCAGTACTTC.

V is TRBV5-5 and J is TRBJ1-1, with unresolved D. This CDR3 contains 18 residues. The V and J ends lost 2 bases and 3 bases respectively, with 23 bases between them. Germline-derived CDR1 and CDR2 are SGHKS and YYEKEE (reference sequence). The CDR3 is CASSFSLSRDGRDTEAFF. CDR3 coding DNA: TGTGCCAGCAGCTTTTCCTTGTCGCGTGACGGCCGTGACACTGAAGCTTTCTTT.

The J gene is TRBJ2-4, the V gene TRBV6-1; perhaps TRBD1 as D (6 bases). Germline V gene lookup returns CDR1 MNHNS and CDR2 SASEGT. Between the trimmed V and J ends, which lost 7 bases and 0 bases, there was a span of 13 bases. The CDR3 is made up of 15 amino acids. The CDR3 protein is CASTPGVLAKNIQYF. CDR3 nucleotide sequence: TGTGCCAGCACTCCAGGGGTTCTAGCCAAAAACATTCAGTACTTC.

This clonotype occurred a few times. The CDR3 loop reads CASSPGTSGVYEQYF. The DNA for the CDR3 is TGTGCCAGCTCACCCGGGACTAGCGGGGTCTACGAGCAGTACTTC. V usage is TRBV18 and J usage is TRBJ2-7, with 13 bases lining up with TRBD2. V gave up 3 bases and J gave up 3 bases; unmatched junction bases: 2. Germline lookup yields CDR1 KGHSH and CDR2 LQKENI. This CDR3 has 15 amino acids.

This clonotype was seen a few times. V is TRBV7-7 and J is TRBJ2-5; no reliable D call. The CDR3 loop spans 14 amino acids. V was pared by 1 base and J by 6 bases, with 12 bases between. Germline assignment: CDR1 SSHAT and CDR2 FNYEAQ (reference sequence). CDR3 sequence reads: CASSLGGNRKTQYF. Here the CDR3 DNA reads TGTGCCAGCAGCTTAGGCGGCAATAGAAAGACCCAGTACTTC. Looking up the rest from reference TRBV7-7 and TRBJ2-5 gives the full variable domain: GAGVSQSPRYKVTKRGQDVTLRCDPISSHATLYWYQQALGQGPEFLTYFNYEAQPDKSGLPSDRFSAERPEGSISTLTIQRTEQRDSAMYRCASSLGGNRKTQYFGPGTRLLVL.

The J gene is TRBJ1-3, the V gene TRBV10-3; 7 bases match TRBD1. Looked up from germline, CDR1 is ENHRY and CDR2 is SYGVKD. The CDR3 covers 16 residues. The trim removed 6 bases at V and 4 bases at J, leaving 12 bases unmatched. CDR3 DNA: TGTGCCATCAGCGCTGATTACAGGGGCCTCGGAAACACCATATATTTT. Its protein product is CAISADYRGLGNTIYF.

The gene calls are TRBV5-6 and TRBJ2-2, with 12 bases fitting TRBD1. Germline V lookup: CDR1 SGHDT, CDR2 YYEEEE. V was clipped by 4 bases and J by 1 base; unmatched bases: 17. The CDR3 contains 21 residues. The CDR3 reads CASSPFPGTGGPHWNTGELFF. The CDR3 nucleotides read TGTGCCAGCAGCCCATTCCCCGGGACAGGGGGCCCCCACTGGAACACCGGGGAGCTGTTTTTT.

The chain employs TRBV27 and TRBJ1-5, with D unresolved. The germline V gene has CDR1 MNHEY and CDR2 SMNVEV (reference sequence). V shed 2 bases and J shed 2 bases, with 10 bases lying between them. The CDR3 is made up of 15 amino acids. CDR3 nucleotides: TGTGCCAGCAGTTTACCCATTGACGGCAATCAGCCCCAGCATTTT. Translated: CASSLPIDGNQPQHF.

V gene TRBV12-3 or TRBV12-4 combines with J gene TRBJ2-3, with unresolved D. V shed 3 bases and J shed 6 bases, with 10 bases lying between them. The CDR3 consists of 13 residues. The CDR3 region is CASSFSTRDTQYF. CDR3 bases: TGTGCCAGCAGTTTCTCTACCCGCGATACGCAGTATTTT.

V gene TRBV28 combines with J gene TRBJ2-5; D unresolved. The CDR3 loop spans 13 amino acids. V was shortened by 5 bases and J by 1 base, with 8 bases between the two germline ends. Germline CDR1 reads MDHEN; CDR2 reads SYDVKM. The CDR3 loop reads CASSRPSQETQYF. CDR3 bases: TGTGCCAGCAGTCGTCCCTCCCAAGAGACCCAGTACTTC.

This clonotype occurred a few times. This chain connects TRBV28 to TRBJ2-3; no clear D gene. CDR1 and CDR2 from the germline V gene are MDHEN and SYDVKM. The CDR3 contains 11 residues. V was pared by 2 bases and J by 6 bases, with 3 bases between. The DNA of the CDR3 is TGTGCCAGCAGTTTAATGGATACGCAGTATTTT. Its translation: CASSLMDTQYF. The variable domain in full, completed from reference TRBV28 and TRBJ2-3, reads DVKVTQSSRYLVKRTGEKVFLECVQDMDHENMFWYRQDPGLGLRLIYFSYDVKMKEKGDIPEGYSVSREKKERFSLILESASTNQTSMYLCASSLMDTQYFGPGTRLTVL.

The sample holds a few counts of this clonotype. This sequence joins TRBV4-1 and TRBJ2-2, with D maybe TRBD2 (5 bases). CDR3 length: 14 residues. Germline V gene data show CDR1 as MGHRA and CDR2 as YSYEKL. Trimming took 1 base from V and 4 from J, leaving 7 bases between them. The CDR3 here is CASSQVGGTGELFF. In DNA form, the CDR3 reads TGCGCCAGCAGCCAAGTCGGAGGCACCGGGGAGCTGTTTTTT.

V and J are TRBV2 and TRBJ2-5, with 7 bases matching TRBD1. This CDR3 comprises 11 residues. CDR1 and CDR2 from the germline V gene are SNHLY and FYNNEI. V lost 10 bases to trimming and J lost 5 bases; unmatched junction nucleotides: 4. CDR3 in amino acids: CANRQGETQYF. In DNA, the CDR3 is TGTGCCAACCGACAGGGCGAGACCCAGTACTTC.

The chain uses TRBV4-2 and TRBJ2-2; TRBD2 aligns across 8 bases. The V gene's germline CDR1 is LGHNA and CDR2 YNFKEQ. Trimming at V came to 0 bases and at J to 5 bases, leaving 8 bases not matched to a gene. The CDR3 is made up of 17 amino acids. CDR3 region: CASSQDNRGGRTGELFF. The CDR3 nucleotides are TGTGCCAGCAGCCAAGATAATCGGGGGGGCCGAACCGGGGAGCTGTTTTTT.

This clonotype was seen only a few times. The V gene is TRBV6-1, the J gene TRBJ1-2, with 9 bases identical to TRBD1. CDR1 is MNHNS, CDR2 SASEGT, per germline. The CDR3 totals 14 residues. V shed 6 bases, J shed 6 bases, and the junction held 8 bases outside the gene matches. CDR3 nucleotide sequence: TGTGCCAGCAGAGGGACAGGGTCTTCCCATGGCTACACCTTC. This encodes CASRGTGSSHGYTF.

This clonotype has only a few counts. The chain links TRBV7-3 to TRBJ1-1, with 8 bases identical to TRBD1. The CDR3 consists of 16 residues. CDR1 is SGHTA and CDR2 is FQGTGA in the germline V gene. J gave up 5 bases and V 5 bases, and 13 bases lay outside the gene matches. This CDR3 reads CASSPWTGKGKTEAFF. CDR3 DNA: TGTGCCAGCAGCCCTTGGACAGGGAAGGGGAAAACTGAAGCTTTCTTT.

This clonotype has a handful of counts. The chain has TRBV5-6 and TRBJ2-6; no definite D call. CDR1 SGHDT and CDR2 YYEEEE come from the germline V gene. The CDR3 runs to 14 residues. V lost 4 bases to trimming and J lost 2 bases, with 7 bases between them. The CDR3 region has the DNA TGTGCCAGCAGCCCCCGCCCTGGGGCCAACGTCCTGACTTTC. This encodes CASSPRPGANVLTF. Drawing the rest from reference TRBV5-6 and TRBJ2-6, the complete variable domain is DAGVTQSPTHLIKTRGQQVTLRCSPKSGHDTVSWYQQALGQGPQFIFQYYEEEERQRGNFPDRFSGHQFPNYSSELNVNALLLGDSALYLCASSPRPGANVLTFGAGSRLTVL.

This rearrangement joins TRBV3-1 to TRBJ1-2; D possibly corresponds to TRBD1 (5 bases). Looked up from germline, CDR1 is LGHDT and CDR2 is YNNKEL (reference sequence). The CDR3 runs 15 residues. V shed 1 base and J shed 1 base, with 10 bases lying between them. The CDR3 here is CASSQGQSFNYGYTF. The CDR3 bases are TGTGCCAGCAGCCAAGGACAGTCATTTAACTATGGCTACACCTTC. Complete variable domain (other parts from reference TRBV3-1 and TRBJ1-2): DTAVSQTPKYLVTQMGNDKSIKCEQNLGHDTMYWYKQDSKKFLKIMFSYNNKELIINETVPNRFSPKSPDKAHLNLHINSLELGDSAVYFCASSQGQSFNYGYTFGSGTRLTVV.

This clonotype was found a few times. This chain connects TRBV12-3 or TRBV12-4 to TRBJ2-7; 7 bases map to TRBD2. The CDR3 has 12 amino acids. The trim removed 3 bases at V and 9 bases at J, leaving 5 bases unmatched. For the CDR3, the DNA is TGTGCCAGCAGTTTGCGGGGGTTGGGGCAGTACTTC. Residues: CASSLRGLGQYF.

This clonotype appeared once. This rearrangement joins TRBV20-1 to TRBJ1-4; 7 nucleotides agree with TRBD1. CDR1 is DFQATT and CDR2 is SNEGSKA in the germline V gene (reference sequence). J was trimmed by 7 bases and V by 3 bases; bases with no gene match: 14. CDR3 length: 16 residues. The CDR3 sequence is CSASRFRGQSGEKLFF. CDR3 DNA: TGCAGTGCTAGCCGTTTCCGGGGACAGTCTGGTGAAAAACTGTTTTTT.

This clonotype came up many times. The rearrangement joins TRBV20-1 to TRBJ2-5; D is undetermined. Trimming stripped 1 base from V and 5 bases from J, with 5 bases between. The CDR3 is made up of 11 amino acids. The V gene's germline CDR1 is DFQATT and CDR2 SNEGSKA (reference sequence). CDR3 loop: CSARVGETQYF. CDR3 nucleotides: TGCAGTGCTAGAGTTGGGGAGACCCAGTACTTC.

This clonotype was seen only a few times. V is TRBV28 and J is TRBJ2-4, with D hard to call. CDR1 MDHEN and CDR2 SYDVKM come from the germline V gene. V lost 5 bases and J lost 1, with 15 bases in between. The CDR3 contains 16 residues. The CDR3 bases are TGTGCCAGCAGTCCCGGTCCCCTCACGGCCAAAAACATTCAGTACTTC. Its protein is CASSPGPLTAKNIQYF. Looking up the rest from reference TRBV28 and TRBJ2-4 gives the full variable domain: DVKVTQSSRYLVKRTGEKVFLECVQDMDHENMFWYRQDPGLGLRLIYFSYDVKMKEKGDIPEGYSVSREKKERFSLILESASTNQTSMYLCASSPGPLTAKNIQYFGAGTRLSVL.

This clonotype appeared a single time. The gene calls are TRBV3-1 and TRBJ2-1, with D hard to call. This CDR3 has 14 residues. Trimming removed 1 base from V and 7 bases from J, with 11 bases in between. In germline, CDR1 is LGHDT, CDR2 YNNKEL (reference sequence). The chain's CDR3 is CASSQAKRGNEQFF. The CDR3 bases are TGTGCCAGCAGCCAAGCTAAAAGAGGAAATGAGCAGTTCTTC.

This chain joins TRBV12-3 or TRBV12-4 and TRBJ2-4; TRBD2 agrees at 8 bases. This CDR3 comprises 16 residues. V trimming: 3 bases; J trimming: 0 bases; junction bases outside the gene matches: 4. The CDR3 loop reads CASSFSGVLAKNIQYF. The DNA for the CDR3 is TGTGCCAGCAGTTTTAGCGGGGTCCTAGCCAAAAACATTCAGTACTTC.

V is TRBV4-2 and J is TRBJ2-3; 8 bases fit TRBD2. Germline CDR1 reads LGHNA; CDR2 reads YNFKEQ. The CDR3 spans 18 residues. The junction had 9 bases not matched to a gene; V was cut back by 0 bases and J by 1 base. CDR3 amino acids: CASSQEFWAAGGTDTQYF. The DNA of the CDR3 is TGTGCCAGCAGCCAAGAATTTTGGGCAGCGGGGGGCACAGATACGCAGTATTTT.

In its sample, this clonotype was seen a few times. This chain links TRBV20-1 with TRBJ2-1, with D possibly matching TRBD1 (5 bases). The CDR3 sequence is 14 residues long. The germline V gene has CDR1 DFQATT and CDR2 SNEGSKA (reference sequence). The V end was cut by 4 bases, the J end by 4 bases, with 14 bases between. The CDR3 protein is CSAMSQAAYNEQFF. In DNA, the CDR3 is TGCAGTGCTATGTCACAGGCAGCATACAATGAGCAGTTCTTC.

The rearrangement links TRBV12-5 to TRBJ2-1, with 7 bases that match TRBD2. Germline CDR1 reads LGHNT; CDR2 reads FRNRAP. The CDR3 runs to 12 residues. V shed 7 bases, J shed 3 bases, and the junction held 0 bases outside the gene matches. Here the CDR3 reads CASERGYNEQFF. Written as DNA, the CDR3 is TGTGCTAGTGAGCGGGGCTACAATGAGCAGTTCTTC.